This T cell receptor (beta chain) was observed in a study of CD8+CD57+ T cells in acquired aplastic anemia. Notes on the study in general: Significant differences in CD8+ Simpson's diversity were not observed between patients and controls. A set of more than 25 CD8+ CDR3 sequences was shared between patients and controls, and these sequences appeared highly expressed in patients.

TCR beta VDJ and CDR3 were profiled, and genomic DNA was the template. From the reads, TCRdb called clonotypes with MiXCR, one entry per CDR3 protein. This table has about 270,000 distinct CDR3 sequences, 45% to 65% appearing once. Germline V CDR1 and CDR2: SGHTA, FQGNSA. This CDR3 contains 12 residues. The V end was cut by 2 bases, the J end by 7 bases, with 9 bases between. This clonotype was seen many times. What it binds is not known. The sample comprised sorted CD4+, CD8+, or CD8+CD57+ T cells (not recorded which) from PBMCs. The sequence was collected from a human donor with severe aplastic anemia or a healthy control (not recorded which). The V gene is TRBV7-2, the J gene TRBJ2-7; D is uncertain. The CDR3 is CASSLTMLEQYF. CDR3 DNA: TGTGCCAGCAGCTTAACCATGTTAGAGCAGTACTTC.